This is a list of T cell receptor beta chains from one sample in a study of shared clonotypes between healthy human individuals. TCRdb keeps only in-frame clones here, not all; method: immunoSEQ multiplex PCR. The sample records fewer than 1.4 million clones, 78% being singletons. The sample taken for sequencing was memory CD4+ T cells from PBMCs. The receptors were sampled from a man younger than 30 in good health. Some clones in this sample may be carry-over from other donors' samples. Both conserved end residues are part of each CDR3. The order of the fields is CDR3 DNA, CDR3 protein, D gene, J gene, clone size, V gene. The D gene is left open where the match is weak. Clone size is stated in some rows and not others, as once, few, many or a class when expanded.

CDR3 DNA: TGTGCCAGTACCCCGATAGTGGAGACAGGACAGCTAGTCCGTCAGCCCCAGCATTTT
CDR3 protein: CASTPIVETGQLVRQPQHF
D gene: NA
J gene: TRBJ1-5
clone size: once
V gene: TRBV19

CDR3 DNA: TGTGCCAGCAGCCGTGGACAGGCTCTGGGCTCCTACGAGCAGTACTTC
CDR3 protein: CASSRGQALGSYEQYF
D gene: TRBD1
J gene: TRBJ2-7
clone size: NA
V gene: TRBV7-9

CDR3 DNA: TGCGCCAGCAGACTTTCGACAGGGGCCGAGCAGTACTTC
CDR3 protein: CASRLSTGAEQYF
D gene: TRBD1
J gene: TRBJ2-7
clone size: NA
V gene: TRBV5-1

CDR3 DNA: TGTGCCTGGTACAGGGGGCTCCACGAGCAGTACTTC
CDR3 protein: CAWYRGLHEQYF
D gene: TRBD1
J gene: TRBJ2-7
clone size: NA
V gene: TRBV30

CDR3 DNA: TGCGCCAGCAGCCAAGAGGCTCCGGGCACAGATACGCAGTATTTT
CDR3 protein: CASSQEAPGTDTQYF
D gene: NA
J gene: TRBJ2-3
clone size: NA
V gene: TRBV4-1

CDR3 DNA: TGTGCCAGCAGTTTAACAAGGACTAGCGGGGCCGGAGAGCAGTACTTC
CDR3 protein: CASSLTRTSGAGEQYF
D gene: TRBD2
J gene: TRBJ2-7
clone size: once
V gene: TRBV28

CDR3 DNA: TGTGCCAGCAGTGAACGGGCGGGGAGGCGGGACACTGAAGCTTTCTTT
CDR3 protein: CASSERAGRRDTEAFF
D gene: NA
J gene: TRBJ1-1
clone size: NA
V gene: TRBV2

CDR3 DNA: TGCGCCAGCAGCCAAGACAGACTAGCGGGAGGGGCCACAGATACGCAGTATTTT
CDR3 protein: CASSQDRLAGGATDTQYF
D gene: TRBD2
J gene: TRBJ2-3
clone size: NA
V gene: TRBV4-1

CDR3 DNA: TGTGCCAGCAGCTTGGACTCCACCGGGGAGCTGTTTTTT
CDR3 protein: CASSLDSTGELFF
D gene: NA
J gene: TRBJ2-2
clone size: NA
V gene: TRBV5-4

CDR3 DNA: TGTGCCAGCAGTTTAGGCAGGGGGCAAGGGCAGTACTTC
CDR3 protein: CASSLGRGQGQYF
D gene: TRBD1
J gene: TRBJ2-7
clone size: NA
V gene: TRBV5-4

CDR3 DNA: TGTGCCAGCAATACAGGGGGCGCTAGCACAGATACGCAGTATTTT
CDR3 protein: CASNTGGASTDTQYF
D gene: TRBD1
J gene: TRBJ2-3
clone size: NA
V gene: TRBV28

CDR3 DNA: TGTGCCAGCAACAGTCGTCGAGGGCTGTTTTTT
CDR3 protein: CASNSRRGLFF
D gene: NA
J gene: TRBJ2-2
clone size: NA
V gene: TRBV28

CDR3 DNA: TGCGCCAGCAGCCGGGACTCCCCCCTAACCGGCGAGCAGTACTTC
CDR3 protein: CASSRDSPLTGEQYF
D gene: NA
J gene: TRBJ2-7
clone size: NA
V gene: TRBV5-1

CDR3 DNA: TGTGCCAGCAGCTCGGAACTAGCGGGGGAGGCTAGCGGTGGTGATACGCAGTATTTT
CDR3 protein: CASSSELAGEASGGDTQYF
D gene: TRBD2
J gene: TRBJ2-3
clone size: many
V gene: TRBV7-8

CDR3 DNA: TGTGCCAGCTCACCTATTGGGTCGGGTACAGATACGCAGTATTTT
CDR3 protein: CASSPIGSGTDTQYF
D gene: NA
J gene: TRBJ2-3
clone size: NA
V gene: TRBV18

CDR3 DNA: TGTGCCACCAGCAGAGATGTTGGAATCCAACCGTACAATGAGCAGTTCTTC
CDR3 protein: CATSRDVGIQPYNEQFF
D gene: NA
J gene: TRBJ2-1
clone size: NA
V gene: TRBV15

CDR3 DNA: TGTGCCAGCATTCCGGACGCGAACACCGGGGAGCTGTTTTTT
CDR3 protein: CASIPDANTGELFF
D gene: NA
J gene: TRBJ2-2
clone size: few
V gene: TRBV2

CDR3 DNA: TGTGCCAGCAGCACCCCTCCGGGTGCCGGTTCCTACAATGAGCAGTTCTTC
CDR3 protein: CASSTPPGAGSYNEQFF
D gene: NA
J gene: TRBJ2-1
clone size: NA
V gene: TRBV7-9

CDR3 DNA: TGTGCCTGGAGTGTACTCCCGACGCGAGGGTATGAAAAACTGTTTTTT
CDR3 protein: CAWSVLPTRGYEKLFF
D gene: NA
J gene: TRBJ1-4
clone size: NA
V gene: TRBV30

CDR3 DNA: TGCGCCAGCAGCTTGGCGGCGGCGGGAGGGCCGGGGGAGACCCAGTACTTC
CDR3 protein: CASSLAAAGGPGETQYF
D gene: TRBD2
J gene: TRBJ2-5
clone size: once
V gene: TRBV5-1

CDR3 DNA: TGTGCCAGCAGTTTCCCTGGGCTAGAGACCCAGTACTTC
CDR3 protein: CASSFPGLETQYF
D gene: NA
J gene: TRBJ2-5
clone size: NA
V gene: TRBV28

CDR3 DNA: TGTGCCAGCAATTACGAGGGACTGGGCGAGCAGTACTTC
CDR3 protein: CASNYEGLGEQYF
D gene: NA
J gene: TRBJ2-7
clone size: NA
V gene: TRBV6-6